These 27 T cell receptor beta chains were all obtained from the same sample, sequenced in a study of T cells and copy number aberrations in small-cell lung cancer. The assay was immunoSEQ multiplex PCR, and TCRdb's table has in-frame clones only and misses some. The table records around 2,400 clones, roughly 82% of them present only once. The material sequenced was normal tissue next to the tumor. Receptors originate from a woman between 50 and 59 years old with small cell lung cancer.

The rearrangement uses TRBV28 and TRBJ2-2; D remains unclear. V lost 2 bases to trimming and J lost 6 bases, with 10 bases between them. Germline assignment: CDR1 MDHEN and CDR2 SYDVKM. The CDR3 is made up of 14 amino acids. The CDR3 sequence is CASSLSSASGELFF. The CDR3 nucleotides read TGTGCCAGCAGTTTAAGCTCGGCCTCCGGGGAGCTGTTTTTT.

The genes are TRBV30 and TRBJ1-2, with a weak D call TRBD1 (5 bases). The CDR3 totals 13 residues. The V gene's germline CDR1 is GTSNPN and CDR2 SVGIG (reference sequence). V dropped 2 bases and J dropped 8 bases, with 15 bases sitting between them. The CDR3: CAWSPGTGGGYTF. DNA for the CDR3: TGTGCCTGGAGTCCTGGGACCGGAGGGGGCTACACCTTC.

In the case of this clone: In the same sample, other DNA sequences code for this CDR3. V is TRBV25-1 and J is TRBJ2-7; D gene unclear. This CDR3 spans 11 amino acids. Trimming removed 2 bases at V and 3 bases at J, with 2 bases between. The germline CDR1 and CDR2 sequences are MGHDK and SYGVNS. The CDR3 loop reads CASSESYEQYF. The DNA for the CDR3 is TGTGCCAGCAGTGAAAGCTACGAGCAGTACTTC.

The chain links TRBV5-6 to TRBJ1-1; D remains unclear. The CDR3 totals 13 residues. Germline loops: CDR1 SGHDT, CDR2 YYEEEE. V lost 0 bases and J lost 1, with 4 bases in between. In DNA, the CDR3 is TGTGCCAGCAGCTTGGGGGCGAACACTGAAGCTTTCTTT. Translating gives CASSLGANTEAFF.

This chain joins TRBV6-1 and TRBJ1-6; weak D call: TRBD1 (6 bases). Germline-derived CDR1 and CDR2 are MNHNS and SASEGT. This CDR3 has 15 residues. The germline V and J ends were trimmed by 3 bases and 7 bases, with 13 bases remaining between them. The CDR3: CASSETGADNSPLHF. Here the CDR3 DNA reads TGTGCCAGCAGTGAGACAGGAGCAGACAATTCACCCCTCCACTTT.

DNA of the CDR3: TGTGCCAGCAGCTTAGATTGGGGAGGGAAGACCCAGTACTTC. It is translated as CASSLDWGGKTQYF. V usage is TRBV11-2 and J usage is TRBJ2-5, with 7 bases fitting TRBD2. V was clipped by 0 bases and J by 6 bases; unmatched bases: 4. Germline V CDR1 and CDR2: SGHAT, FQNNGV. CDR3 length: 14 residues.

The rearrangement uses TRBV11-2 and TRBJ2-1; perhaps D is TRBD1 or TRBD2 (5 bases each). Per the germline V gene, CDR1 is SGHAT and CDR2 is FQNNGV. V shed 8 bases and J shed 7 bases, with 15 bases lying between them. The CDR3 runs 13 residues. In nucleotides, the CDR3 is TGTGCCAGCCGGTCAACGGGGCAGAATGAGCAGTTCTTC. It is translated as CASRSTGQNEQFF.

The J gene is TRBJ1-2, the V gene TRBV6-1; unclear D gene. The CDR3 is 15 amino acids. The V and J ends lost 6 bases and 3 bases respectively, with 17 bases between them. Per the germline V gene, CDR1 is MNHNS and CDR2 is SASEGT. DNA of the CDR3: TGTGCCAGCAGACCATACCCGACGGATTACTATGGCTACACCTTC. Residues: CASRPYPTDYYGYTF.

V and J are TRBV20-1 and TRBJ2-5; TRBD1 might be the D (6 bases). The CDR3 spans 11 residues. Germline V gene data show CDR1 as DFQATT and CDR2 as SNEGSKA (reference sequence). The CDR3 bases are TGCAGCGGACAGTTTCAAGAGACCCAGTACTTC. Its protein product is CSGQFQETQYF.

This chain uses TRBV4-2 with TRBJ2-1; TRBD1 or TRBD2 may be the D gene (5 bases each). CDR1 and CDR2 (germline): LGHNA, YNFKEQ. There are 14 residues in the CDR3. V was shortened by 7 bases and J by 6 bases, with 16 bases between the two germline ends. CDR3 coding DNA: TGTGCCAGCAACATCGGCCGGGACCTCAATGAGCAGTTCTTC. Protein: CASNIGRDLNEQFF.

V usage is TRBV5-1 and J usage is TRBJ2-1; 9 bases line up with TRBD2. V gave up 0 bases and J gave up 5 bases; unmatched junction bases: 3. The CDR3 has 15 amino acids. CDR1 and CDR2 (germline): SGHRS, YFSETQ. In DNA form, the CDR3 reads TGCGCCAGCAGCTTGGACCTAGCGGGGAACAATGAGCAGTTCTTC. Encoded protein: CASSLDLAGNNEQFF.

This chain joins TRBV9 and TRBJ2-6; D is uncertain. The V gene's germline CDR1 is SGDLS and CDR2 YYNGEE. The CDR3 covers 18 residues. V gave up 6 bases and J gave up 0 bases, with 19 bases separating them. In DNA, the CDR3 is TGTGCCAGCACCGACCAGGTCTCTGGGATCTCTGGGGCCAACGTCCTGACTTTC. Translation gives CASTDQVSGISGANVLTF.

This clone came up a few times. V is TRBV29-1 and J is TRBJ2-7; 8 positions match TRBD1. CDR3 length equals 14 residues. Per germline, CDR1 SQVTM and CDR2 ANQGSEA. V shed 0 bases, J shed 3 bases, and the junction held 4 bases outside the gene matches. The CDR3 region is CSVEEAGQGYEQYF. The CDR3 DNA follows: TGCAGCGTTGAAGAGGCTGGACAGGGCTACGAGCAGTACTTC.

The rearrangement uses TRBV30 and TRBJ2-1; either TRBD1 or TRBD2 may supply D (5 bases each). The CDR3 runs 14 residues. Trimming removed 3 bases at V and 8 bases at J, with 17 bases between. Germline CDR1 is GTSNPN and CDR2 is SVGIG (reference sequence). CDR3 amino acids: CAWRGAGNRDEQFF. The CDR3 nucleotides read TGTGCCTGGAGAGGGGCCGGGAATAGGGATGAGCAGTTCTTC. Variable domain in full (rest from reference TRBV30 and TRBJ2-1): SQTIHQWPATLVQPVGSPLSLECTVEGTSNPNLYWYRQAAGRGLQLLFYSVGIGQISSEVPQNLSASRPQDRQFILSSKKLLLSDSGFYLCAWRGAGNRDEQFFGPGTRLTVL.

This chain connects TRBV30 to TRBJ1-4, with D perhaps matching TRBD1 (5 bases). V was cut by 0 bases and J by 4 bases, with 9 bases left in between. Germline lookup yields CDR1 GTSNPN and CDR2 SVGIG (reference sequence). This CDR3 contains 14 residues. In DNA, the CDR3 is TGTGCCTGGAGTGTACTGGGGGATAATGAAAAACTGTTTTTT. Translating gives CAWSVLGDNEKLFF.

The chain recombines TRBV6-4 with TRBJ2-1; D remains unclear. Trimming took off 2 bases at V and 7 bases at J, with 9 bases between the two ends. This CDR3 is 13 amino acids long. Germline V gives CDR1 MRHNA, CDR2 SNTAGT. CDR3 protein: CASSDGPENEQFF. CDR3 DNA: TGTGCCAGCAGTGACGGTCCAGAGAATGAGCAGTTCTTC.

V usage is TRBV4-2 and J usage is TRBJ2-6; weak D call: TRBD1 (5 bases). The CDR3 is made up of 17 amino acids. Germline V lookup: CDR1 LGHNA, CDR2 YNFKEQ. Trimming removed 0 bases from V and 3 bases from J, with 12 bases in between. The CDR3 DNA follows: TGTGCCAGCAGCCAAGAGGGAAGGGGCGGTGGGGCCAACGTCCTGACTTTC. Protein product: CASSQEGRGGGANVLTF.

This clone has just a few counts. This sequence joins TRBV19 and TRBJ2-3; D is undetermined. There are 14 residues in the CDR3. Deletions cut 4 bases from V and 2 bases from J, with 10 bases between. Germline CDR1 LNHDA, CDR2 SQIVND (reference sequence). The CDR3 region has the DNA TGTGCCAGTAGTACCCTGACTTACACAGATACGCAGTATTTT. It codes for CASSTLTYTDTQYF.

This clone appeared once. The rearrangement joins TRBV18 to TRBJ1-3, with D unresolved. The germline V gene encodes CDR1 KGHSH and CDR2 LQKENI. Trimming removed 3 bases from V and 0 bases from J, with 12 bases in between. The CDR3 loop spans 16 amino acids. This CDR3 is CASSPREPASGNTIYF. DNA for the CDR3: TGTGCCAGCTCACCCCGTGAACCGGCCTCTGGAAACACCATATATTTT.

This clone turned up a few times. The J gene is TRBJ2-7, the V gene TRBV5-6; D is perhaps TRBD1 (5 bases). Looked up from germline, CDR1 is SGHDT and CDR2 is YYEEEE. The CDR3 is 14 amino acids. Deletions cut 0 bases from V and 4 bases from J, with 11 bases between. Written as DNA, the CDR3 is TGTGCCAGCAGCTTGGCCGAACAGGAATACGAGCAGTACTTC. It specifies CASSLAEQEYEQYF.

The chain has TRBV5-4 and TRBJ2-1; possibly TRBD2 for D (5 bases). The CDR3 is 16 amino acids. The germline V gene encodes CDR1 SGHNT and CDR2 YYREEE (reference sequence). V was shortened by 0 bases and J by 5 bases, with 15 bases between the two germline ends. CDR3 nucleotide sequence: TGTGCCAGCAGCTTGGACGGGGAATTCTACCACAATGAGCAGTTCTTC. This translates into CASSLDGEFYHNEQFF.

The V call is TRBV7-8, the J call TRBJ2-1, with D perhaps matching TRBD1 (5 bases). Deletions cut 5 bases from V and 4 bases from J, with 9 bases between. CDR3 length: 13 residues. Germline V lookup: CDR1 SGHVS, CDR2 FQNEAQ. CDR3 amino acids: CASSTDRYNEQFF. Written as DNA, the CDR3 is TGTGCCAGCAGCACCGACAGATACAATGAGCAGTTCTTC.

The chain has TRBV2 and TRBJ1-1; D is unclear. The CDR3 totals 12 residues. V was trimmed by 3 bases and J by 1 base, leaving 3 bases between them. CDR1 and CDR2 (germline): SNHLY, FYNNEI. In nucleotides, the CDR3 is TGTGCCAGCAGTGAGGGGAACACTGAAGCTTTCTTT. This encodes CASSEGNTEAFF.

The chain joins TRBV7-9 to TRBJ2-5; D uncertain. V lost 0 bases, J lost 0 bases, and 5 bases lay in between. CDR1 and CDR2 (germline): SEHNR, FQNEAQ (reference sequence). The CDR3 loop spans 14 amino acids. CDR3 in amino acids: CASSLAAHQETQYF. CDR3 in DNA: TGTGCCAGCAGCTTAGCTGCCCACCAAGAGACCCAGTACTTC.

The genes are TRBV30 and TRBJ2-3; TRBD2 matches 10 bases. The CDR3 sequence is 13 residues long. V shed 5 bases and J 2 bases; nucleotides not matched to a gene: 1. Germline V gene sequence: CDR1 GTSNPN, CDR2 SVGIG (reference sequence). The CDR3 coding sequence is TGTGCCTGGCTAGCGGGGGTCACAGATACGCAGTATTTT. Amino acids: CAWLAGVTDTQYF.

This CDR3 reads CASNPRTDSYEQYF. Written as DNA, the CDR3 is TGTGCCAGCAACCCGCGGACGGACTCCTACGAGCAGTACTTC. The chain is built from TRBV6-1 and TRBJ2-7; D gene uncertain. In germline, CDR1 is MNHNS, CDR2 SASEGT. This CDR3 has 14 residues. With 7 bases removed from V and 0 bases from J, the gap between germline ends came to 13 bases.

V and J are TRBV11-3 and TRBJ2-1, with 7 positions matching TRBD2. This CDR3 region has 14 residues. Unmatched junction bases numbered 10, after V lost 8 bases and J lost 6 bases. Germline V gives CDR1 SGHNT, CDR2 YENEEA. In DNA form, the CDR3 reads TGTGCCAGCGGGCCGGGAGGTTTGAGCAATGAGCAGTTCTTC. It yields the protein CASGPGGLSNEQFF.